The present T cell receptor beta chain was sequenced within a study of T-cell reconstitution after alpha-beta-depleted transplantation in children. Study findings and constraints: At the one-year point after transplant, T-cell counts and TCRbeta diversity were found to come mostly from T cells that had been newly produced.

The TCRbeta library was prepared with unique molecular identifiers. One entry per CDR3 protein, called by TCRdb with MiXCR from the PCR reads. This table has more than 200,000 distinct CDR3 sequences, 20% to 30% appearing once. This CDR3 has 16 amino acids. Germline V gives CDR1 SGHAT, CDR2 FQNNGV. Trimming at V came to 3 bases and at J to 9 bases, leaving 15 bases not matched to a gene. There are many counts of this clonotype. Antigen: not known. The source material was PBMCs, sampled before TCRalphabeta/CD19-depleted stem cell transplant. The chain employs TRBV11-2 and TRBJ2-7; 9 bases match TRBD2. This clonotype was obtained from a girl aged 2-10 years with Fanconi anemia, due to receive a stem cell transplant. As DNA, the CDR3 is TGTGCCAGCAGCTTCCACCTTAGCGGGGGTCGGTTTGGGCAGTACTTC. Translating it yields CASSFHLSGGRFGQYF.